A selection of T cell receptor beta chains follows, all from one sample in a study of blood T cell repertoires in COVID-19. Profiling relied on immunoSEQ multiplex PCR, and the TCRdb table lists in-frame clones only, not all of them. The sample includes about 21,000 clones, about four fifths of them seen just once. Sequences were obtained from peripheral blood. All receptors come from a human donor in a cohort sampled during active COVID-19. Both conserved end residues are part of each CDR3. A D gene is named only where the DNA matches it firmly. Some rows mark clone size as missing; the rest say once, few, many or name a class of expanded clone.

TRBJ2-5 | . | . | TRBV7-9 | CASSLGGVRETQYF | TGTGCCAGCAGCTTGGGGGGAGTGAGGGAGACCCAGTACTTC
TRBJ1-1 | . | . | TRBV6-5 | CASSYSGGFQYTEAFF | TGTGCCAGCAGTTACTCCGGGGGGTTCCAGTACACTGAAGCTTTCTTT
TRBJ2-1 | . | TRBD2 | TRBV5-4 | CASSFAGGREQFF | TGTGCCAGCAGCTTCGCGGGGGGGCGGGAGCAGTTCTTC
TRBJ2-1 | . | . | TRBV20-1 | CSASPTVSNEQFF | TGCAGTGCTAGTCCCACAGTAAGCAATGAGCAGTTCTTC
TRBJ1-4 | . | . | TRBV11-2 | CASSLQDSSNEKLFF | TGTGCCAGCAGTTTACAGGACAGCTCTAATGAAAAACTGTTTTTT
TRBJ2-7 | . | . | TRBV18 | CASSPAGQVRWDEQYF | TGTGCCAGCTCACCAGCGGGTCAGGTCAGGTGGGACGAGCAGTACTTC
TRBJ1-6 | . | . | TRBV14 | CASRRSSYNSPLHF | TGTGCCAGCCGGCGGAGCTCCTATAATTCACCCCTCCACTTT
TRBJ1-1 | . | . | TRBV3-1/TRBV3-2 | CASSQDSNRIAFF | TGTGCCAGCAGCCAAGACTCGAACAGGATAGCTTTCTTT
TRBJ2-6 | . | . | TRBV7-7 | CASSPIGVSGANVLTF | TGTGCCAGCAGCCCTATAGGGGTCTCTGGGGCCAACGTCCTGACTTTC
TRBJ1-1 | once | TRBD1 | TRBV7-8 | CASSPRGTGTNTEAFF | TGTGCCAGCAGCCCTAGGGGGACAGGGACGAACACTGAAGCTTTCTTT
TRBJ2-7 | . | . | TRBV2 | CARRSGGSYEQYF | TGTGCCAGACGTTCCGGCGGATCCTACGAGCAGTACTTC
TRBJ1-1 | . | . | TRBV7-9 | CASSRDMNTEAFF | TGTGCCAGCAGCCGAGATATGAACACTGAAGCTTTCTTT
TRBJ1-4 | . | . | TRBV9 | CASSVGIATNEKLFF | TGTGCCAGCAGCGTAGGCATAGCAACTAATGAAAAACTGTTTTTT
TRBJ1-2 | once | . | TRBV2 | CASRDSLGGYTF | TGTGCCAGCCGAGACAGCCTTGGGGGCTACACCTTC
TRBJ1-6 | . | . | TRBV5-1 | CASSLASGSFINSPLHF | TGCGCCAGCAGCTTGGCCTCAGGCAGTTTTATTAATTCACCCCTCCACTTT
TRBJ2-5 | . | TRBD1 | TRBV24-1 | CATSDPGQGYQETQYF | TGTGCCACCAGTGACCCGGGACAGGGGTACCAAGAGACCCAGTACTTC
TRBJ1-1 | . | TRBD1 | TRBV19 | CASTPRGRTEAFF | TGTGCCAGTACCCCCAGGGGGAGGACTGAAGCTTTCTTT
TRBJ2-1 | . | . | TRBV9 | CASSVGGVAYNEQFF | TGTGCCAGCAGCGTGGGGGGTGTCGCCTACAATGAGCAGTTCTTC
TRBJ2-2 | few | . | TRBV6-6 | CASNLVGGAGELFF | TGTGCCAGCAATTTGGTTGGAGGGGCCGGGGAGCTGTTTTTT
TRBJ1-5 | few | . | TRBV27 | CASSSYWAGNSNQPQHF | TGTGCCAGCAGTTCTTACTGGGCAGGAAATAGCAATCAGCCCCAGCATTTT
TRBJ1-2 | . | TRBD1 | TRBV5-5 | CASSLPSGTGNYGYTF | TGTGCCAGCAGCTTGCCCTCCGGGACAGGGAACTATGGCTACACCTTC
TRBJ1-1 | . | TRBD1 | TRBV25-1 | CASSETGMDTEAFF | TGTGCCAGCAGTGAGACAGGGATGGACACTGAAGCTTTCTTT
TRBJ1-5 | . | . | TRBV27 | CASSRVTRDNQPQHF | TGTGCCAGCAGCCGGGTCACCAGAGACAATCAGCCCCAGCATTTT
TRBJ1-2 | once | TRBD1 | TRBV29-1 | CSAGAGHKGGKGYTF | TGCAGCGCTGGGGCTGGTCACAAAGGGGGCAAAGGCTACACCTTC
TRBJ2-1 | once | TRBD1 | TRBV27 | CASSSRDRGRNEQFF | TGTGCCAGCAGTTCCCGGGACAGGGGGCGGAATGAGCAGTTCTTC
TRBJ2-3 | . | TRBD1 | TRBV11-2 | CASSPFGQGGTDTQYF | TGTGCCAGCAGCCCCTTCGGACAGGGTGGGACAGATACGCAGTATTTT
TRBJ2-5 | once | . | TRBV19 | CASSIRWSQGSSETQYF | TGTGCCAGTAGTATTAGATGGTCACAGGGTTCGTCGGAGACCCAGTACTTC
TRBJ2-3 | once | TRBD2 | TRBV3-1/TRBV3-2 | CASSQRLLAGEATSLDTQYF | TGTGCCAGCAGCCAAAGGCTACTAGCGGGGGAGGCTACCTCCCTCGATACGCAGTATTTT
TRBJ2-1 | few | TRBD2 | TRBV7-3 | CASSLASAGGTTEQFF | TGTGCCAGCAGCTTAGCGTCAGCGGGGGGAACCACTGAGCAGTTCTTC
TRBJ1-5 | . | . | TRBV10-3 | CAISESRGEQPQHF | TGTGCCATCAGTGAGTCGCGAGGAGAGCAGCCCCAGCATTTT
TRBJ2-5 | once | . | TRBV3-1/TRBV3-2 | CASSQEEVRAETQYF | TGTGCCAGCAGCCAGGAGGAAGTGCGGGCTGAGACCCAGTACTTC
TRBJ1-5 | . | . | TRBV19 | CASSIDPPSRRNQPQHF | TGTGCCAGTAGTATAGATCCGCCGAGTCGTAGAAATCAGCCCCAGCATTTT
TRBJ1-1 | . | . | TRBV28 | CASSTNGLITEAFF | TGTGCCAGCAGCACTAATGGGTTGATCACTGAAGCTTTCTTT
TRBJ1-1 | . | . | TRBV25-1 | CASSERGNTEAFF | TGTGCCAGCAGTGAAAGGGGAAACACTGAAGCTTTCTTT
TRBJ2-7 | . | TRBD2 | TRBV11-3 | CASSLEREKQYF | TGTGCCAGCAGCTTAGAGCGGGAGAAGCAGTACTTC
TRBJ1-5 | . | TRBD1 | TRBV30 | CAWSLTGQGHQPQHF | TGTGCCTGGAGTTTAACGGGACAGGGGCATCAGCCCCAGCATTTT
TRBJ2-7 | . | TRBD1 | TRBV20-1 | CSASRGTGDYEQYF | TGCAGTGCTAGTCGTGGGACAGGGGATTACGAGCAGTACTTC
TRBJ2-2 | . | TRBD1 | TRBV5-1 | CASSLTGTGELFF | TGCGCCAGCAGCCTGACAGGGACCGGGGAGCTGTTTTTT
TRBJ2-7 | . | . | TRBV5-1 | CASSPDSISYEQYF | TGCGCCAGCAGCCCCGACAGTATCTCCTACGAGCAGTACTTC
TRBJ2-3 | . | . | TRBV3-1/TRBV3-2 | CASSQDRGTDTQYF | TGTGCCAGCAGCCAAGACAGGGGCACAGATACGCAGTATTTT
TRBJ2-1 | . | . | TRBV10-3 | CAIGISTGNEQFF | TGTGCCATCGGTATATCTACGGGAAACGAGCAGTTCTTC
TRBJ1-3 | . | . | TRBV2 | CASSVGPTGSGNTIYF | TGTGCCAGCAGTGTGGGACCGACAGGCTCTGGAAACACCATATATTTT
TRBJ2-3 | . | . | TRBV4-1 | CASSQGRRADTQYF | TGCGCCAGCAGCCAAGGGCGGCGGGCAGATACGCAGTATTTT
TRBJ1-4 | . | TRBD1 | TRBV6-5 | CASGAGGYEKLFF | TGTGCCAGCGGGGCAGGGGGTTATGAAAAACTGTTTTTT
TRBJ1-1 | . | TRBD1 | TRBV2 | CASTTGGTEAFF | TGTGCCAGCACTACAGGGGGCACTGAAGCTTTCTTT
TRBJ1-6 | once | . | TRBV12-3/TRBV12-4 | CASSSDRNSPLHF | TGTGCCAGCAGTTCTGACAGAAATTCACCCCTCCACTTT
TRBJ1-5 | few | . | TRBV24-1 | CARGGAPQHF | TGTGCCCGAGGGGGAGCTCCCCAGCATTTT
TRBJ2-2 | . | . | TRBV9 | CASSVPATVQTGELFF | TGTGCCAGCAGCGTCCCCGCGACCGTACAGACCGGGGAGCTGTTTTTT
TRBJ2-3 | . | . | TRBV11-3 | CASSLAGWGPGTDTQYF | TGTGCCAGCAGCTTAGCCGGGTGGGGGCCCGGCACAGATACGCAGTATTTT
TRBJ2-3 | . | TRBD1 | TRBV11-2 | CASSLVGGTGVTDTQYF | TGTGCCAGCAGCTTAGTGGGCGGGACAGGGGTTACAGATACGCAGTATTTT
TRBJ2-1 | once | TRBD2 | TRBV29-1 | CSDRLGLAGGEQFF | TGCAGCGACCGCTTGGGACTAGCGGGGGGTGAGCAGTTCTTC
TRBJ2-2 | . | . | TRBV13 | CASSVGLPTPNTGELFF | TGTGCCAGCAGCGTCGGACTGCCGACCCCGAACACCGGGGAGCTGTTTTTT